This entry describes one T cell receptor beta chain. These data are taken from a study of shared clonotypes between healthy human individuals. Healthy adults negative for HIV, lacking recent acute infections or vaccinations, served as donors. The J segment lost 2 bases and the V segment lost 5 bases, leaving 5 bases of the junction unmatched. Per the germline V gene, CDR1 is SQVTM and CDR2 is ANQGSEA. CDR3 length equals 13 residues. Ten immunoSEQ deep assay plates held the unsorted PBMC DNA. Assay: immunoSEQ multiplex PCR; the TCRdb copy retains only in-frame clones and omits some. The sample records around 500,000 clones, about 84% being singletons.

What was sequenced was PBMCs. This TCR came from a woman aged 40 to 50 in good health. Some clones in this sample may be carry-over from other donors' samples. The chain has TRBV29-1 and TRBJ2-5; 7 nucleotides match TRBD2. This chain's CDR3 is CSVRGTTQETQYF. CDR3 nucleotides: TGCAGCGTTCGTGGGACTACGCAAGAGACCCAGTACTTC.